What follows are 6 T cell receptor beta chains derived from one specimen sequenced in a study of T cells in tumors after PD-1 blockade. Repertoires were generated with immunoSEQ multiplex PCR, while TCRdb's copy carries only in-frame clones and drops some. The table lists roughly 12,000 clones, approximately 57% of them singletons, with roughly 16% in the top ten. Specimen: tumor tissue, collected before anti-PD-1 treatment. The receptors shown here come from a human donor with basal cell carcinoma.

The chain links TRBV12-2 to TRBJ1-6. TRBV12-2 is a known pseudogene. The CDR3 has 16 amino acids. CDR3 coding DNA: TGTGCAAGTCGCTTAGGGAGAAAGGAGGGGGGTTCACCCCTCCACTTT. Its protein is CASRLGRKEGGSPLHF.

This clone is medium-sized in the sample. This sequence joins TRBV6-6 and TRBJ1-5; D is possibly TRBD1 (5 bases). This CDR3 is built from 14 residues. CDR1 is MNHNY, CDR2 SVGAGI, per germline (reference sequence). The ends were cut back, 6 bases at V and 0 bases at J, with 9 bases in the middle. The CDR3: CASRPGFSNQPQHF. CDR3 DNA: TGTGCCAGCAGACCAGGGTTTAGCAATCAGCCCCAGCATTTT.

This clone counts as medium-sized. The chain is built from TRBV14 and TRBJ1-6; maybe TRBD1 (5 bases). Per germline, CDR1 SGHDN and CDR2 FVKESK. The CDR3 sequence is 12 residues long. V lost 7 bases, J lost 14 bases, and 15 bases lay in between. CDR3 nucleotide sequence: TGTGCCAGCAACTCTGGGGCGGGAGCCCTCCACTTT. This encodes CASNSGAGALHF.

V is TRBV11-3 and J is TRBJ2-1; D unclear. The germline V gene has CDR1 SGHNT and CDR2 YENEEA. The CDR3 sequence is 11 residues long. Between the trimmed V and J ends, which lost 1 base and 8 bases, there was a span of 3 bases. The CDR3 DNA is TGTGCCAGCAGCTTAGGATATGAGCAGTTCTTC. Translated, it gives CASSLGYEQFF.

The table lists this clone with a count of one. The chain carries TRBV6-2 or TRBV6-3 and TRBJ1-6; D may be TRBD1 (5 bases). Germline V CDR1 and CDR2: MNHEY, SVGEGT. Trimming took 5 bases from V and 15 from J, leaving 20 bases between them. The CDR3 contains 14 residues. Here the CDR3 reads CASSGGTRRYYLHF. The CDR3 nucleotides are TGTGCCAGCAGTGGGGGAACCCGCCGGTATTACCTCCACTTT.

In its sample, this clone was seen a few times. The chain has TRBV7-6 and TRBJ2-1; 7 nucleotides line up with TRBD1. This CDR3 has 17 amino acids. Germline loops: CDR1 SGHVS, CDR2 FNYEAQ. After removal of 4 bases from V and 0 bases from J, the junction contained 9 bases not matched to a gene. The chain's CDR3 is CASSSGQAYSSYNEQFF. CDR3 coding DNA: TGTGCCAGCAGCTCAGGACAGGCATATAGCTCCTACAATGAGCAGTTCTTC.